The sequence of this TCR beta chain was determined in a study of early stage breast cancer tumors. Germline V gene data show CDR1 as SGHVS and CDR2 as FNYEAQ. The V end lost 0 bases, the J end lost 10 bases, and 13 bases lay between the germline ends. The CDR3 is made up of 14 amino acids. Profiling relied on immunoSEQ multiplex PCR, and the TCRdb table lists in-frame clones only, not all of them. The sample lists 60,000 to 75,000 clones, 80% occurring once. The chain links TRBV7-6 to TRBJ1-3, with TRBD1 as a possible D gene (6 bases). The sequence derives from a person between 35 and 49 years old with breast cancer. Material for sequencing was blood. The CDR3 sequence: CASSLAGGGTTIYF. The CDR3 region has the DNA TGTGCCAGCAGCTTAGCGGGGGGCGGGACTACCATATATTTT.